The sequence of this T cell receptor beta chain was determined in a study of spatial heterogeneity in lung cancer. Overall study context: The average appearance count of each unique TCR and UMI combination in raw reads was more than nine. Regarding the study as a whole: Ubiquitous expanded tumor TCRs appeared in blood more at resection than follow-up.

Germline values: CDR1 MNHEY, CDR2 SMNVEV (reference sequence). V lost 8 bases and J 3 bases, leaving 8 bases between the germline ends. This CDR3 comprises 11 residues. MiXCR, run by TCRdb on the 5' RACE reads, gives a single entry per CDR3 protein. Among roughly 48,000 distinct CDR3 sequences listed, under 6% were seen once. Time point defined: sample taken at primary tumor resection. Unsorted samples of tumor, nontumor lung or frozen PBMC had their whole RNA sequenced. This clonotype showed up many times. What it binds is not known. The V and J genes are TRBV27 and TRBJ2-7; D uncertain. Sequences were derived from PBMCs, sampled at surgery. The source is a male donor with early-stage non-small cell lung cancer. CDR3 coding DNA: TGTGCCAGCGGACGGAACTACGAGCAGTACTTC. It is translated as CASGRNYEQYF.